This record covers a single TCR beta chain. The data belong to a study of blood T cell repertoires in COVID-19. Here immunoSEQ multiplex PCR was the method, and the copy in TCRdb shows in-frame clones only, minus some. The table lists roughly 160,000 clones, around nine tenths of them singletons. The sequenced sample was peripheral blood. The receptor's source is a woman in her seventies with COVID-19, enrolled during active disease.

The CDR3 sequence is CASTTQAGGGYGYTF. The CDR3 nucleotides are TGTGCCAGTACCACCCAGGCGGGGGGGGGCTATGGCTACACCTTC. The V gene is TRBV19, the J gene TRBJ1-2; D is perhaps TRBD1 (5 bases). Germline CDR1 and CDR2: LNHDA and SQIVND (reference sequence). The CDR3 is 15 amino acids. V was cut by 7 bases and J by 4 bases, with 19 bases left in between.